The source of this T cell receptor beta chain is a study of naive and memory T cell subsets. Whole-study findings and limits: Potentially, T cell activation and differentiation skew this RNA-based measurement.

A UMI-containing oligonucleotide was joined by 3' ligation to the TCR cDNA template. RNA was extracted from 2 to 3 ml of whole blood of healthy adults. Reverse transcription used DNase-treated unsorted total RNA, aiming for roughly 1 to 1000 ng. With regard to this clonotype: Its antigen is undetermined.

The SP2 primer and nested alpha and beta constant region primers amplified ligated cDNA in four rounds. Reverse transcription of blood and skin TCR RNA was primed at alpha and beta constant regions. TCRdb used MiXCR to reprocess the 5' RACE reads, holding one entry per CDR3 protein. The sample shows 25,000 to 35,000 distinct CDR3 sequences, 16% of them seen only once. The receptor was derived from a female donor in good health.

The CDR3 nucleotides read TGTGCCAGCAGTGCCGGGACAGGGTGGGCTGAAGCTTTCTTT. Encoded protein: CASSAGTGWAEAFF. This chain connects TRBV12-3 or TRBV12-4 to TRBJ1-1, with TRBD1 identical over 9 bases. This CDR3 has 14 residues. J gave up 6 bases and V 5 bases, and 7 bases lay outside the gene matches.